The 9 T cell receptor beta chains listed next were all sequenced from one sample in a study of blood T cell repertoires in COVID-19. TCRdb's copy holds only in-frame clones and misses some; the assay was immunoSEQ multiplex PCR. Here the sample spans about 160,000 clones, approximately 87% being singletons. Source material: peripheral blood. Receptors were obtained from a woman aged 65 to 85 with COVID-19, enrolled during active disease.

The chain has TRBV2 and TRBJ1-4; D not certain. V was pared by 6 bases and J by 7 bases, with 9 bases between. The V gene's germline CDR1 is SNHLY and CDR2 FYNNEI. This CDR3 comprises 12 residues. This CDR3 reads CASSSEVEKLFF. Here the CDR3 DNA reads TGTGCCAGCAGCAGTGAAGTTGAAAAACTGTTTTTT.

This chain links TRBV28 with TRBJ1-2, with D perhaps TRBD1 (6 bases). Germline CDR1 MDHEN, CDR2 SYDVKM. CDR3 length: 15 amino acids. V gave up 7 bases and J gave up 4 bases, with 19 bases separating them. CDR3 sequence reads: CASTSSRGVSYGYTF. In DNA form, the CDR3 reads TGTGCCAGCACCTCGAGCAGGGGAGTTTCCTATGGCTACACCTTC.

This clone was detected once. Here the CDR3 reads CASSNQQGLSGYTF. The DNA for the CDR3 is TGTGCCAGCAGCAACCAACAGGGGCTTAGTGGCTACACCTTC. The chain has TRBV11-2 and TRBJ1-2; 7 bases match TRBD1. Germline V gene sequence: CDR1 SGHAT, CDR2 FQNNGV. The trim removed 5 bases at V and 7 bases at J, leaving 10 bases unmatched. CDR3 length equals 14 residues. Full variable domain (outside the CDR3, taken from reference TRBV11-2 and TRBJ1-2): EAGVAQSPRYKIIEKRQSVAFWCNPISGHATLYWYQQILGQGPKLLIQFQNNGVVDDSQLPKDRFSAERLKGVDSTLKIQPAKLEDSAVYLCASSNQQGLSGYTFGSGTRLTVV.

The chain links TRBV7-8 to TRBJ2-4, with D maybe TRBD1 (6 bases). Trimming removed 1 base from V and 0 bases from J, with 10 bases in between. The germline gives CDR1 SGHVS, CDR2 FQNEAQ. CDR3 length equals 16 residues. CDR3 sequence: CASSLDWGLAKNIQYF. The CDR3 nucleotides are TGTGCCAGCAGCTTAGATTGGGGGCTAGCCAAAAACATTCAGTACTTC.

V is TRBV2 and J is TRBJ2-1; 7 bases are shared with TRBD2. The ends lost 7 bases at V and 0 bases at J; junction bases unmatched: 3. The CDR3 runs 14 residues. CDR1 and CDR2 (germline): SNHLY, FYNNEI. The CDR3 region has the DNA TGTGCCAGCATGGGGGGGGGCTCCTACAATGAGCAGTTCTTC. Translation: CASMGGGSYNEQFF.

CDR3: CASSRQGNSNQPQHF. CDR3 in DNA: TGTGCCAGCAGCCGACAGGGAAACAGCAATCAGCCCCAGCATTTT. The chain uses TRBV6-5 and TRBJ1-5; TRBD1 matches at 7 bases. Germline loops: CDR1 MNHEY, CDR2 SVGAGI. The V and J ends lost 6 bases and 1 base, in that order; junction bases with no gene match: 6. CDR3 size: 15 residues.

This chain links TRBV7-2 with TRBJ2-1, with a possible D match to TRBD1 (5 bases). V lost 3 bases to trimming and J lost 2 bases, with 5 bases between them. The CDR3 runs to 13 residues. Germline-derived CDR1 and CDR2 are SGHTA and FQGNSA. CDR3: CASSFRAYNEQFF. The DNA of the CDR3 is TGTGCCAGCAGCTTCAGGGCCTACAATGAGCAGTTCTTC.

The CDR3 region has the DNA TGTGCCAGTAGTCCCCGGAGGGGGCCTGGGCAGTTCTTC. Amino acids: CASSPRRGPGQFF. The V call is TRBV19, the J call TRBJ2-1; tentatively, D is TRBD1 (7 bases). Trimming removed 5 bases from V and 12 bases from J, with 17 bases in between. The CDR3 consists of 13 residues. In germline, CDR1 is LNHDA, CDR2 SQIVND (reference sequence).

The chain is built from TRBV28 and TRBJ2-2; D might be TRBD2 (6 bases). The germline V gene has CDR1 MDHEN and CDR2 SYDVKM. V was cut by 2 bases and J by 0 bases, with 10 bases left in between. The CDR3 has 16 residues. CDR3 in DNA: TGTGCCAGCAGTTTACCGGGACTTCCGAACACCGGGGAGCTGTTTTTT. Protein: CASSLPGLPNTGELFF.